This T cell receptor (beta chain) was documented in a study of T cell repertoires in cytomegalovirus infection. The CDR3 totals 16 residues. Germline V gives CDR1 SGHVS, CDR2 FQNEAQ. This clonotype was seen once. The antigen is undetermined. A junction end diverges from the germline sequence, so it may reflect a read error. Each CDR3 protein gets one entry after TCRdb re-called the reads with MiXCR. The table has roughly 990,000 distinct CDR3 sequences, around 32% seen once. The origin of this receptor is a human donor in good health (CMV status not recorded). Some clones in this sample may be carry-over from other donors' samples. The chain uses TRBV7-8 and TRBJ2-3; D is ambiguous. The sequenced sample was cultured CD8+ T cells from PBMCs, obtained from culture after CMV antigen stimulation. As DNA, the CDR3 is TGTGTCAGCAGCTTAGAGGAGCTTGCTGGCACAGATACGCAGTATTTT. It yields the protein CVSSLEELAGTDTQYF.